This TCR beta chain was found in a study of technical replicates of blood from a few donors. Generated by immunoSEQ multiplex PCR, the TCRdb table keeps only in-frame clones and is missing some. This sample yields 62,000 or so clones, of which approximately 86% are seen a single time; 5% to 5.5% belongs to the top ten. This TCR was recovered from a human donor in good health. Some clones in this sample may be carry-over from other donors' samples. Material: PBMCs.

This CDR3 is CARSLDGANYGYTF. The CDR3 DNA is TGTGCCAGAAGCTTGGACGGAGCTAACTATGGCTACACCTTC. This sequence joins TRBV5-3 and TRBJ1-2; no reliable D call. TRBV5-3 is sorted into the ORF group, with uncertain function. The germline V and J ends were trimmed by 0 bases and 0 bases, with 6 bases remaining between them. The CDR3 totals 14 residues.